A single sample gave rise to the 2 T cell receptor beta chains below, sequenced in a study of blood T cell repertoires in COVID-19. Data came from immunoSEQ multiplex PCR; TCRdb stores just in-frame clones and leaves some out. Of 150,000 to 200,000 clones listed, about 80% were seen once; the top ten hold approximately 6.9%. Sequenced: peripheral blood. The receptor source for this set is a human donor with acute or convalescent COVID-19. The donor label of this sample is uncertain.

V gene TRBV19 combines with J gene TRBJ2-7; 8 bases match TRBD1. After removal of 1 base from V and 0 bases from J, the junction contained 2 bases not matched to a gene. The CDR3 consists of 15 residues. Germline CDR1 LNHDA, CDR2 SQIVND (reference sequence). DNA for the CDR3: TGTGCCAGTAGTATAGCGGGACAGGACTCCTACGAGCAGTACTTC. Translation gives CASSIAGQDSYEQYF.

The CDR3: CASSRGLAGLTYEQYF. CDR3 bases: TGTGCCAGTAGTAGGGGACTAGCGGGACTCACCTACGAGCAGTACTTC. The gene calls are TRBV19 and TRBJ2-7; 13 bases map to TRBD2. V lost 4 bases, J lost 2 bases, and 5 bases stayed unmatched. The V gene's germline CDR1 is LNHDA and CDR2 SQIVND (reference sequence). CDR3 length: 16 amino acids.